This T cell receptor (beta chain) was sequenced for a study of post-analysis software for immune sequencing data. Regarding the study as a whole: The study found TRBV5-6, TRBV5-1 and TRBV20-1 among roughly 5 TRBV segments more frequent in patients than controls. In multiple sclerosis, normalized Chao1 diversity was significantly below that of controls.

Unique molecular identifiers tagged the TCR beta cDNA libraries. TCRdb passed the PCR reads through MiXCR, listing each CDR3 protein once. The sample includes 550,000 to 700,000 distinct CDR3 sequences, roughly 46% of them seen just once. Of note for this clonotype: The antigen remains unidentified.

The CDR3 length is 14 residues. V shed 4 bases and J shed 5 bases, with 14 bases lying between them. CDR1 and CDR2 from the germline V gene are SGHTA and FQGNSA. This clonotype originated in a girl between 5 and 17 years old with multiple sclerosis. V is TRBV7-2 and J is TRBJ2-5, with TRBD2 as a possible D gene (6 bases). The sample was blood. The CDR3 DNA sequence: TGTGCCAGCAGCTCAACTAGCTTTAGGGAGACCCAGTACTTC. Translated, it gives CASSSTSFRETQYF.